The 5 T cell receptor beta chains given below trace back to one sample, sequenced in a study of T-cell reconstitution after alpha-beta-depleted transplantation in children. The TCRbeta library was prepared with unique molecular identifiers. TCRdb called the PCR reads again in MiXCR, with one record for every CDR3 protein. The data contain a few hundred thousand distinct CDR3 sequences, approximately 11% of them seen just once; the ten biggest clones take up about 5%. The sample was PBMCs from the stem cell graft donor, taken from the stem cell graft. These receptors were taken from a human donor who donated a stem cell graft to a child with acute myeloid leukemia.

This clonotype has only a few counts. CDR3 nucleotide sequence: TGCAGTGCTAGCGTCGGGAGCACAGATACGCAGTATTTT. Translated: CSASVGSTDTQYF. This chain joins TRBV20-1 and TRBJ2-3; D is undetermined. The V gene lost 3 bases and the J gene lost 0 bases, with 7 bases spanning the gap. The length of the CDR3 is 13 residues. Germline CDR1 is DFQATT and CDR2 is SNEGSKA (reference sequence).

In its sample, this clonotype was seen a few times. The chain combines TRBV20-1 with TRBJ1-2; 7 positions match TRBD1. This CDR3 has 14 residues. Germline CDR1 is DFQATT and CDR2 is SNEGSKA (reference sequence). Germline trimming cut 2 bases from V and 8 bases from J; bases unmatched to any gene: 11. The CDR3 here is CSARSGQAVGGYTF. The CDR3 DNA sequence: TGCAGTGCTAGATCCGGACAGGCGGTAGGCGGCTACACCTTC.

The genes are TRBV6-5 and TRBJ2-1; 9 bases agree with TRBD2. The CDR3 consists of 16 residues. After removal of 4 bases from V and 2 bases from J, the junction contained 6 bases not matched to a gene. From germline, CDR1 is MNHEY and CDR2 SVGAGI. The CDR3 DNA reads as TGTGCCAGCAGTTCACGCAGGACTAGCGCCTACAATGAGCAGTTCTTC. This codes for CASSSRRTSAYNEQFF.

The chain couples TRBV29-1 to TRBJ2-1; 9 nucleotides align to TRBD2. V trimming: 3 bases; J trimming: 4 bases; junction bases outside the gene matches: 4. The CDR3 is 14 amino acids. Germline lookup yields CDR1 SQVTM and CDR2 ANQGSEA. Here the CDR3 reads CSVDLAGPYNEQFF. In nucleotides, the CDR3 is TGCAGCGTTGATCTAGCGGGACCTTACAATGAGCAGTTCTTC.

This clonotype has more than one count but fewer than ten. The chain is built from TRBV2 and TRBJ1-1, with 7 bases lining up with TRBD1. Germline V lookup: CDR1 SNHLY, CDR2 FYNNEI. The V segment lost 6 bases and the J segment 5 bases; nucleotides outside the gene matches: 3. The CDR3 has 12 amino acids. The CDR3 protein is CASSATGTEAFF. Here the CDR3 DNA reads TGTGCCAGCAGCGCGACAGGGACTGAAGCTTTCTTT.